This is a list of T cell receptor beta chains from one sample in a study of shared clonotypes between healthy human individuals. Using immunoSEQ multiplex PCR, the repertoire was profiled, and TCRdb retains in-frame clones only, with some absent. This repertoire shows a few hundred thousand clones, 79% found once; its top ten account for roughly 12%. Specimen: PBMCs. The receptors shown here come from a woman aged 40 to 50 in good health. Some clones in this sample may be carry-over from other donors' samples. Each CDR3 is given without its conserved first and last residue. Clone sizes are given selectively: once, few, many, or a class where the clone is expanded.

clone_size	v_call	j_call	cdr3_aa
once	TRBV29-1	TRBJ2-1	SGVSEGAYNEQF
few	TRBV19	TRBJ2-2	ASSIVVNTGELF
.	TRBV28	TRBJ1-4	ASSPWPGAGGEKLF
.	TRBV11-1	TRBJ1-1	ASSPGQGGLNTEAF
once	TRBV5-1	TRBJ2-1	ASSPRTSGRVNEQF
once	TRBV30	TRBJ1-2	AWSEPYT
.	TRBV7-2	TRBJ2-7	ASSARQGDYEQY
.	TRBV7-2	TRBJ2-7	ASSIGAYEQY
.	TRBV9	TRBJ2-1	ASSVDGGRKGNEQF
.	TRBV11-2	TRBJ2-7	ASSLAGGREQY
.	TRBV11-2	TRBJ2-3	ASSLGQPTDTQY
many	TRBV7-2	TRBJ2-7	ASSLVRFSSYEQY
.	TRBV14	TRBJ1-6	ASSQINSPLH
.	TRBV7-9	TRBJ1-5	ASSLGQDQPQH
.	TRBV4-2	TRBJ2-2	ASSQESVSGGITGELF
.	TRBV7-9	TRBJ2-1	ASSPRSGRRSYNEQF
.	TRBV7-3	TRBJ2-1	ASSLTGLNNEQF
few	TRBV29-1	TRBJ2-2	SVDRADTGELF
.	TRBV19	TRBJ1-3	ASRAGNTIY
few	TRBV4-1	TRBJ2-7	ASSQGLAASYEQY
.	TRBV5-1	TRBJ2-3	ASSPGSSGSTDTQY
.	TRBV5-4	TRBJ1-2	ASTDGNYGYT
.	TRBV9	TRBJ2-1	ASSVSGTGKGNEQF
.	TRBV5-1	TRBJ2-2	ASRAGLNTGELF
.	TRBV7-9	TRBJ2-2	ASSLLDRVTGELF
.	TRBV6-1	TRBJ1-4	ASSETRGIMKNLF
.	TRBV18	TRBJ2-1	ASSRDSASYNEQF
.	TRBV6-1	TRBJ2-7	ASSRTSGTYEQY
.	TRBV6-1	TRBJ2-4	ASKMDLAKNIQY
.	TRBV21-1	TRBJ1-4	ASNGNRGLRNEKLF
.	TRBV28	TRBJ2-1	ASSSPPGAGAYNEQF
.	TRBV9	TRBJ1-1	ASSVGLTGLNTEAF
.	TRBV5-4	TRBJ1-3	ASSLAGGVASGNTIY
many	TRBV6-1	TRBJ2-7	ASRYPGQGTYEQY
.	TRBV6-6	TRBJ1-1	ASSYSTGVTEAF
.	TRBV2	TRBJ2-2	ASSEYGTGGGQLF
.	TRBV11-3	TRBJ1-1	ASSLVGWAGDSTEAF
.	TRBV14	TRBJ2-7	ASSQDQVSHEQY
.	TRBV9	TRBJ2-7	ASSVGGSPYEQY
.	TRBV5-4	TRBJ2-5	ASSRDRDETQY
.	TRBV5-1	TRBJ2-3	ASSLEKPTDTQY
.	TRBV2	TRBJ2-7	ASSGASGIGFEQY
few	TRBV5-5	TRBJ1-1	ASSLNPDRGRKAF